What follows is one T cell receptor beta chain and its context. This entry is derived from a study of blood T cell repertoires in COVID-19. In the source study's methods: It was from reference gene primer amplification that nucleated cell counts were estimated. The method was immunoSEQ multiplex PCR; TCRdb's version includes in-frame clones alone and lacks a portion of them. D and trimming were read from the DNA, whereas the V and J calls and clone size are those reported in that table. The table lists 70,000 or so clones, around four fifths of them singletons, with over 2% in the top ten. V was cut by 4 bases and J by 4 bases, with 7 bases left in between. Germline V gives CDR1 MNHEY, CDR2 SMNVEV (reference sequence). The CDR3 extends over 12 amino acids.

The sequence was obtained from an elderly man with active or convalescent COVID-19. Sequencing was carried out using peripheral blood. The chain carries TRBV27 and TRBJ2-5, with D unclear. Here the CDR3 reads CASSSGRETQYF. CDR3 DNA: TGTGCCAGCAGTTCAGGTCGAGAGACCCAGTACTTC.